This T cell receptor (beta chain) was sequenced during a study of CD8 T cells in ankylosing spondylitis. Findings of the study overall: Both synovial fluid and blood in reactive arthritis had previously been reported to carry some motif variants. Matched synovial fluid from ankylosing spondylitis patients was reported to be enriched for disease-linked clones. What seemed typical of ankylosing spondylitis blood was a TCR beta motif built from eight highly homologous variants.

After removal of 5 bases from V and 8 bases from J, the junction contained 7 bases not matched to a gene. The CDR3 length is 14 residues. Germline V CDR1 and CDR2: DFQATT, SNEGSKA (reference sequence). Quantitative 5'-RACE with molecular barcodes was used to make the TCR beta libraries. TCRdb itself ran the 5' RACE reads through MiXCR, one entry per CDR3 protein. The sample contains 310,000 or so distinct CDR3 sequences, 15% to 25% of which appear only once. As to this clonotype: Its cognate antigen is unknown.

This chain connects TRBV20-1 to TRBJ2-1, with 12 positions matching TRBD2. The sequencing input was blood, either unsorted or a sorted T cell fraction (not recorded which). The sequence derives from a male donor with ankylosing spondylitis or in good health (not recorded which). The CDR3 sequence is CSASGTSGFDEQFF. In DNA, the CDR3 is TGCAGTGCTTCCGGGACTAGCGGGTTCGATGAGCAGTTCTTC.